This TCR beta chain was obtained from a study of blood T cell repertoires in COVID-19. On the study more broadly: T cells, B-cell-depleted T cells, or PBMCs supplied cDNA or gDNA.

As originally analysed: Reference gene primer amplification in the assay estimated nucleated cell counts. The method was immunoSEQ multiplex PCR; TCRdb's version includes in-frame clones alone and lacks a portion of them. Clonal size and the V and J genes are those of that table, whereas D and trimming came from the DNA. The profile shows some 450,000 clones, about 90% of them singletons. Per the germline V gene, CDR1 is MNHEY and CDR2 is SMNVEV (reference sequence). Trimming removed 1 base from V and 9 bases from J, with 16 bases in between. The CDR3 consists of 15 residues. The Seattle patients joined while their infection was active and were tracked longitudinally afterward.

The source material was peripheral blood. This sequence originates from a man younger than 35 with COVID-19, enrolled during active disease. This sequence joins TRBV27 and TRBJ1-5; TRBD1 is a possible D gene (5 bases). The CDR3 DNA follows: TGTGCCAGCAGTTTATGGGGCCGCGGCCAGGGGCCCCAGCATTTT. Its protein product is CASSLWGRGQGPQHF.